The T cell receptor (beta chain) under discussion was sequenced for a study of CD8 T cells in ankylosing spondylitis. The germline V gene encodes CDR1 GTSNPN and CDR2 SVGIG (reference sequence). The CDR3 consists of 14 residues. Germline trimming cut 5 bases from V and 5 bases from J; bases unmatched to any gene: 9. Study-wide points: Researchers report that disease-linked clones proved CD8+ and relatively rare in peripheral blood. As reported, disease-linked clones showed significant enrichment in matched ankylosing spondylitis synovial fluid. What appeared characteristic of ankylosing spondylitis blood was a TCR beta motif of eight highly homologous variants.

TCRdb fed the 5' RACE reads into MiXCR, producing one record per CDR3 protein. The sample has some 100,000 distinct CDR3 sequences, roughly 8.5% seen once. For this clonotype: Antigen unknown.

This sequence originates from a male donor with ankylosing spondylitis. The genes are TRBV30 and TRBJ2-3; 8 nucleotides line up with TRBD2. Specimen: blood, either unsorted or a sorted T cell fraction (not recorded which). The CDR3 region has the DNA TGTGCCTGGCGGGAGGGAGCCTACCAAGATACGCAGTATTTT. It is translated as CAWREGAYQDTQYF.